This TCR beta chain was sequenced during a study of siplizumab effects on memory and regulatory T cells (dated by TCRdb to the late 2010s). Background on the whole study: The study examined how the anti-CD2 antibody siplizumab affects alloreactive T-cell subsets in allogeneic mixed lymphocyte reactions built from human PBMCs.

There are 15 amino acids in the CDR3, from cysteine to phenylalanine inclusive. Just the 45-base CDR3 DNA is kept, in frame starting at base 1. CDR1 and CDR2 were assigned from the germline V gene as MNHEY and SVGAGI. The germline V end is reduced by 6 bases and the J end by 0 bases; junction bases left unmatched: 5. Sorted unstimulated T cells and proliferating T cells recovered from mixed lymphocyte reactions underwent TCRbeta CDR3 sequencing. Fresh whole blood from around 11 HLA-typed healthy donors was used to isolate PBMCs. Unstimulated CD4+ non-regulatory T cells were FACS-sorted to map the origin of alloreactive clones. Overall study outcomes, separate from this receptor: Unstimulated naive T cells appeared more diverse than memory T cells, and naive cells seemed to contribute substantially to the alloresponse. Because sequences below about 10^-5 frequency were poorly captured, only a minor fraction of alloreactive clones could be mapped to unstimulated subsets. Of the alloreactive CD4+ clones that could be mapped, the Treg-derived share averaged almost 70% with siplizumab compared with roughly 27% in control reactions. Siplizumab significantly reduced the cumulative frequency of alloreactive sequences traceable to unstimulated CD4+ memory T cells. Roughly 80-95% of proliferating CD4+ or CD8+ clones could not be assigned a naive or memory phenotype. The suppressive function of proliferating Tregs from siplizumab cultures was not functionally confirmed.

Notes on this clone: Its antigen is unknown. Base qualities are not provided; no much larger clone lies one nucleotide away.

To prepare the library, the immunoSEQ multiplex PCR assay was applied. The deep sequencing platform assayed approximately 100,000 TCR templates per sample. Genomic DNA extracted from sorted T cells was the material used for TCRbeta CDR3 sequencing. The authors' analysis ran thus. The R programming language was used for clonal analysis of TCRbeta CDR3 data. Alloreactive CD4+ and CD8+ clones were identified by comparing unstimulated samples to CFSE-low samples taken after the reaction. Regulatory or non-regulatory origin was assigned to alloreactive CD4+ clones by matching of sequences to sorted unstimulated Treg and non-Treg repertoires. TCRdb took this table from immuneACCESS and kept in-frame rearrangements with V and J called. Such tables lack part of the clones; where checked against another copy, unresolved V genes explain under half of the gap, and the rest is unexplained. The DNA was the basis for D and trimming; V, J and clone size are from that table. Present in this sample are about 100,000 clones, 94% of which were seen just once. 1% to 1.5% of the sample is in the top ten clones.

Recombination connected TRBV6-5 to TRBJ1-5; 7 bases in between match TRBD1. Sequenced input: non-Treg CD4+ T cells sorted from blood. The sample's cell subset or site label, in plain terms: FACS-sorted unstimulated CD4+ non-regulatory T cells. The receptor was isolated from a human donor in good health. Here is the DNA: TGTGCCAGCAGGATGACAGGGAATAGCAATCAGCCCCAGCATTTT. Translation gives CASRMTGNSNQPQHF.